This TCR beta chain was identified in a study of T cells in Graves' hyperthyroidism and ophthalmopathy. General study points: The model made its ophthalmopathy prediction, and onset followed a median roughly six months later.

For the diagnoses, clinical symptoms, serum thyroxine and TRAb, thyroid ultrasound and orbital computed tomography were used. Researchers took RNA transcripts and amplified the TCR beta CDR3 regions from them. HTBI primers drove first-round RT-PCR of the TCR CDR3. MiXCR, applied by TCRdb to the multiplex PCR reads, yields one record per CDR3 protein. The sample yields hundreds of thousands of distinct CDR3 sequences, 11% to 15% seen once. This clonotype was observed a handful of times. Its cognate antigen is unknown. Germline CDR1 SEHNR, CDR2 FQNEAQ (reference sequence). V lost 5 bases to trimming and J lost 1 base, with 9 bases between them. The CDR3 spans 13 residues.

This rearrangement joins TRBV7-9 to TRBJ2-7; unclear D gene. Sequenced input: blood. This receptor was identified in a woman aged 18-29 years with Graves' hyperthyroidism. The CDR3 DNA reads TGTGCCAGCAGCCCCCCCGAGTCCTACGAGCAGTACTTC. Its protein product is CASSPPESYEQYF.